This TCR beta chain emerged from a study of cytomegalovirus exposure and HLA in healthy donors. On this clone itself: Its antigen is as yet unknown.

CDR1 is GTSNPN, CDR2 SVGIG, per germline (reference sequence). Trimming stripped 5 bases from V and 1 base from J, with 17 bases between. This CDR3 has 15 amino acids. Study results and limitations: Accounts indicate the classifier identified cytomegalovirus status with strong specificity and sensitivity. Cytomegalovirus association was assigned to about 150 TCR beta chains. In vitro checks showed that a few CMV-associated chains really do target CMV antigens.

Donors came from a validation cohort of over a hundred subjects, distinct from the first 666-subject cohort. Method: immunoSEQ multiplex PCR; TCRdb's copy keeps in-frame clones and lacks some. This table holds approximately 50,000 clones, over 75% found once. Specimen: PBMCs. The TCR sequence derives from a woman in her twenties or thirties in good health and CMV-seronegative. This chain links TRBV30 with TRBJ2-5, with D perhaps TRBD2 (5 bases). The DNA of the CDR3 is TGTGCCTGGGCGGTGGAGCGGCCCCTCCAAGAGACCCAGTACTTC. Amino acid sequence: CAWAVERPLQETQYF.